A selection of T cell receptor beta chains follows, all from one sample in a study of T cell responses to AZD1222 COVID-19 vaccine. Libraries were prepared by immunoSEQ multiplex PCR; TCRdb keeps only in-frame clonotypes and omits some of them. The sample yields 100,000 to 130,000 clones, about 90% seen once. The input for sequencing was peripheral blood, taken 28 days after the second AZD1222 dose. These receptors came from an adult who received the AZD1222 COVID-19 vaccine. Both conserved end residues are part of each CDR3. Fields, in order: J gene, clone size, D gene, V gene, CDR3 protein, CDR3 DNA. A D gene is named only where the DNA matches it firmly. The size field is filled for only some rows; it gives once, few, many or a size class.

J gene: TRBJ1-6; clone size: few; D gene: .; V gene: TRBV11-2; CDR3 protein: CASSLVSLSPLHF; CDR3 DNA: TGTGCCAGCAGCTTAGTCAGTCTTTCACCCCTCCACTTT
J gene: TRBJ1-4; clone size: .; D gene: .; V gene: TRBV7-8; CDR3 protein: CASSYGLNEKLFF; CDR3 DNA: TGTGCCAGCAGTTATGGGCTGAATGAAAAACTGTTTTTT
J gene: TRBJ1-1; clone size: .; D gene: TRBD1; V gene: TRBV5-4; CDR3 protein: CASSPPTGRTEAFF; CDR3 DNA: TGTGCCAGCAGCCCGCCGACAGGGCGGACTGAAGCTTTCTTT
J gene: TRBJ1-5; clone size: .; D gene: .; V gene: TRBV6-1; CDR3 protein: CASSEGQPQHF; CDR3 DNA: TGTGCCAGCAGTGAAGGGCAGCCCCAGCATTTT
J gene: TRBJ1-2; clone size: .; D gene: TRBD1; V gene: TRBV4-1; CDR3 protein: CASSQDPGGVYGYTF; CDR3 DNA: TGCGCCAGCAGCCAAGATCCAGGGGGGGTATATGGCTACACCTTC
J gene: TRBJ1-5; clone size: .; D gene: .; V gene: TRBV5-5; CDR3 protein: CASSLEGGNQPQHF; CDR3 DNA: TGTGCCAGCAGCTTGGAGGGAGGCAATCAGCCCCAGCATTTT
J gene: TRBJ2-7; clone size: .; D gene: .; V gene: TRBV11-2; CDR3 protein: CASSAWEAKSYEQYF; CDR3 DNA: TGTGCCAGCAGCGCCTGGGAGGCGAAATCCTACGAGCAGTACTTC
J gene: TRBJ1-3; clone size: .; D gene: .; V gene: TRBV3-1/TRBV3-2; CDR3 protein: CASSQEGRYSGNTIYF; CDR3 DNA: TGTGCCAGCAGCCAAGAGGGAAGGTACTCTGGAAACACCATATATTTT
J gene: TRBJ2-7; clone size: .; D gene: .; V gene: TRBV10-1; CDR3 protein: CASSESPEGSYEQYF; CDR3 DNA: TGCGCCAGCAGTGAGTCTCCAGAGGGCTCCTACGAGCAGTACTTC
J gene: TRBJ2-7; clone size: .; D gene: .; V gene: TRBV6-1; CDR3 protein: CASSEAAYRGGYEQYF; CDR3 DNA: TGTGCCAGCAGTGAAGCAGCCTACAGGGGAGGGTACGAGCAGTACTTC
J gene: TRBJ1-3; clone size: .; D gene: TRBD1; V gene: TRBV5-1; CDR3 protein: CASRQGASGNTIYF; CDR3 DNA: TGCGCCAGCAGGCAGGGGGCTTCTGGAAACACCATATATTTT
J gene: TRBJ2-7; clone size: .; D gene: .; V gene: TRBV6-2/TRBV6-3; CDR3 protein: CASSYRRPQDEQYF; CDR3 DNA: TGTGCCAGCAGTTACCGCCGACCGCAGGACGAGCAGTACTTC
J gene: TRBJ1-4; clone size: .; D gene: .; V gene: TRBV2; CDR3 protein: CASNYYGEKLFF; CDR3 DNA: TGTGCCAGCAATTACTATGGCGAAAAACTGTTTTTT
J gene: TRBJ2-7; clone size: .; D gene: .; V gene: TRBV28; CDR3 protein: CASSSPPLTDEQYF; CDR3 DNA: TGTGCCAGCAGTTCCCCTCCCCTTACGGACGAGCAGTACTTC
J gene: TRBJ2-2; clone size: .; D gene: TRBD2; V gene: TRBV6-1; CDR3 protein: CASSEEMGGMTGELFF; CDR3 DNA: TGTGCCAGCAGTGAAGAAATGGGAGGGATGACCGGGGAGCTGTTTTTT
J gene: TRBJ1-6; clone size: .; D gene: TRBD1; V gene: TRBV4-2; CDR3 protein: CASSQEGQGNSPLHF; CDR3 DNA: TGTGCCAGCAGCCAAGAGGGACAGGGAAATTCACCCCTCCACTTT
J gene: TRBJ1-2; clone size: .; D gene: TRBD1; V gene: TRBV3-1/TRBV3-2; CDR3 protein: CASSPGTGRGFYGYTF; CDR3 DNA: TGTGCCAGCAGTCCCGGGACAGGGAGGGGATTCTATGGCTACACCTTC
J gene: TRBJ1-3; clone size: .; D gene: TRBD1; V gene: TRBV5-1; CDR3 protein: CASSLEDRGNTIYF; CDR3 DNA: TGCGCCAGCAGCTTGGAGGACAGGGGAAACACCATATATTTT
J gene: TRBJ2-3; clone size: .; D gene: .; V gene: TRBV6-4; CDR3 protein: CASSAGHGTDTQYF; CDR3 DNA: TGTGCCAGCAGTGCAGGACATGGCACAGATACGCAGTATTTT
J gene: TRBJ2-5; clone size: .; D gene: TRBD2; V gene: TRBV4-3; CDR3 protein: CASSLKLAGGPETQYF; CDR3 DNA: TGCGCCAGCAGCCTCAAACTAGCGGGAGGGCCGGAGACCCAGTACTTC
J gene: TRBJ1-1; clone size: .; D gene: TRBD1; V gene: TRBV11-2; CDR3 protein: CASSVGTGAEAFF; CDR3 DNA: TGTGCCAGCAGCGTCGGGACAGGAGCTGAAGCTTTCTTT
J gene: TRBJ2-1; clone size: .; D gene: .; V gene: TRBV10-3; CDR3 protein: CAISEGSLGEGQFF; CDR3 DNA: TGTGCCATCAGTGAAGGCTCCCTCGGGGAAGGGCAGTTCTTC
J gene: TRBJ1-2; clone size: .; D gene: TRBD1; V gene: TRBV28; CDR3 protein: CASSSPAAPQTGLGYTF; CDR3 DNA: TGTGCCAGCAGTTCGCCAGCTGCCCCACAGACAGGGCTTGGCTACACCTTC